The rows below give T cell receptor beta chains drawn from one sample of a study of T cell responses to AZD1222 COVID-19 vaccine. The data were produced by immunoSEQ multiplex PCR, yet TCRdb's version contains in-frame clones alone and is incomplete. The sample lists more than 250,000 clones; just over 90% were seen once. Sequencing was performed on peripheral blood, taken on day 0 of AZD1222 vaccination. The receptors come from an adult in good health. The CDR3 runs from the conserved cysteine through the conserved F or W. The order of the fields is J gene, D gene, clone size, V gene, CDR3 DNA, CDR3 protein. D genes are given only for firm matches. Some rows have no size entry. The others give once, few or many, or a class for an expanded clone.

>TRBJ1-3|-|-|TRBV5-1
TGCGCCAGCGGAACCCAGACTGGAAACACCATATATTTT
CASGTQTGNTIYF
>TRBJ1-5|-|-|TRBV6-2/TRBV6-3
TGTGCCAGCAGTTACGGGGCGGTTCAGCCCCAGCATTTT
CASSYGAVQPQHF
>TRBJ2-2|-|-|TRBV28
TGTGCCAGCAGTGTAAGGGTTACCGGGGAGCTGTTTTTT
CASSVRVTGELFF
>TRBJ2-7|TRBD1|-|TRBV10-3
TGTGCCACCTCTCCGGGACAGGGCTCAGACTACAACGAGCAGTACTTC
CATSPGQGSDYNEQYF
>TRBJ2-7|-|-|TRBV12-3/TRBV12-4
TGTGCCAGCAGTTTAGGGCAGGGGAACGAGCAGTACTTC
CASSLGQGNEQYF
>TRBJ1-2|-|-|TRBV3-1/TRBV3-2
TGTGCCAGCAGCCAAGAACGGATCTATGGCTACACCTTC
CASSQERIYGYTF
>TRBJ1-2|-|-|TRBV6-1
TGTGCCAGCAGTGCGAAGCGGGAAACGCCTGACTATGGCTACACCTTC
CASSAKRETPDYGYTF
>TRBJ2-7|-|-|TRBV28
TGTGCCAGCAGTTCCTACTACGAGCAGTACTTC
CASSSYYEQYF
>TRBJ1-4|-|-|TRBV7-3
TGTGCCAGCACCAGGGGACCTGCAACTAATGAAAAACTGTTTTTT
CASTRGPATNEKLFF
>TRBJ1-3|TRBD1|-|TRBV9
TGTGCCAGCAGCGTATGGGACAGGGTCTCTGGAAACACCATATATTTT
CASSVWDRVSGNTIYF
>TRBJ2-5|-|-|TRBV7-2
TGTGCCAGCAGCCCTAGCCAGGCTAGCAGGACCCAGTACTTC
CASSPSQASRTQYF
>TRBJ2-7|TRBD2|-|TRBV7-2
TGTGCCAGCACCCTAATAGCGGGGGTCTCCTACGAGCAGTACTTC
CASTLIAGVSYEQYF
>TRBJ2-1|-|-|TRBV10-1
TGCGCCAGCAGTGCGACAGGCTACAATGAGCAGTTCTTC
CASSATGYNEQFF
>TRBJ1-1|-|-|TRBV11-2
TGTGCCAGCAGCTTAGACGTCGCTGAAGCTTTCTTT
CASSLDVAEAFF
>TRBJ2-7|-|-|TRBV6-5
TGTGCCAGCAGGGGGGATACCTACGAGCAGTACTTC
CASRGDTYEQYF
>TRBJ1-1|-|once|TRBV5-1
TGCGCCAGCAGCTTGGTGGCAGGTAGTACTGAAGCTTTCTTT
CASSLVAGSTEAFF
>TRBJ1-2|-|-|TRBV28
TGTGCCAGCAGTTTAACGGGGGCGGGGTGGCTTGGGAAGGGCTACACCTTC
CASSLTGAGWLGKGYTF
>TRBJ2-5|TRBD2|-|TRBV2
TGTGCCAGCAGTGTTGGCGGGAGCTTTGAGACCCAGTACTTC
CASSVGGSFETQYF
>TRBJ1-2|-|-|TRBV7-2
TGTGCCAGCAGCTCGGACAGCTATGGCTACACCTTC
CASSSDSYGYTF
>TRBJ1-1|-|-|TRBV7-9
TGTGCCAGCAGCTTAGCAGGGCAGAAGAACACTGAAGCTTTCTTT
CASSLAGQKNTEAFF
>TRBJ1-1|-|-|TRBV28
TGTGCCAGCAGTTCCCTCGGACAGAACACTGAAGCTTTCTTT
CASSSLGQNTEAFF
>TRBJ2-7|-|-|TRBV7-2
TGTGCCAGCAGCATAAGCCCTAGCTTTAGCTACGAGCAGTACTTC
CASSISPSFSYEQYF
>TRBJ2-1|-|-|TRBV12-3/TRBV12-4
TGTGCCAGCAGCCCTTACGGAGAGCAGTTCTTC
CASSPYGEQFF
>TRBJ1-3|TRBD1|-|TRBV6-1
TGTGCCAGCAGTGAAGCGGGACAGTTCTCTGGAAACACCATATATTTT
CASSEAGQFSGNTIYF
>TRBJ2-7|-|-|TRBV6-5
TGTGCCAGCAGTTACTCCACAGGGCAGAGCTCCTACGAGCAGTACTTC
CASSYSTGQSSYEQYF
>TRBJ2-1|TRBD2|-|TRBV3-1/TRBV3-2
TGTGCCAGCTCATTAGGCCTAGCGGGGGGGCGTTCCTACAATGAGCAGTTCTTC
CASSLGLAGGRSYNEQFF
>TRBJ1-1|-|-|TRBV6-6
TGTGCCAGCAGTTACCCCGGACAGAGCACTGAAGCTTTCTTT
CASSYPGQSTEAFF